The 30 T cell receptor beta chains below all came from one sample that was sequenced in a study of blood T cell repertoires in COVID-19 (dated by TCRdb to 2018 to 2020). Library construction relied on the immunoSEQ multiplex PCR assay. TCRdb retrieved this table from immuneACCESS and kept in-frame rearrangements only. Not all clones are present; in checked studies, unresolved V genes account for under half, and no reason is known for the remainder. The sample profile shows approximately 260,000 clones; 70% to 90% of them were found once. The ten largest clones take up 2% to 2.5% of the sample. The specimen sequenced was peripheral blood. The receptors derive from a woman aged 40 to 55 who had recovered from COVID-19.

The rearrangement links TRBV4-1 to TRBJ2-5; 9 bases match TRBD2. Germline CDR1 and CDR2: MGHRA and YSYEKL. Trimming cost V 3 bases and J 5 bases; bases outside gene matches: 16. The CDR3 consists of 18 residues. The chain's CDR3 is CASSQVLDLAGLDETQYF. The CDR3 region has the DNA TGCGCCAGCAGCCAGGTATTGGACCTAGCGGGGTTAGACGAGACCCAGTACTTC.

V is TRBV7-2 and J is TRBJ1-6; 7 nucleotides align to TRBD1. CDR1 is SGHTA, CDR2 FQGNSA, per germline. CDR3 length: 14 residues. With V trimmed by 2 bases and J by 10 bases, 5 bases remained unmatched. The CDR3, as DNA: TGTGCCAGCAGCTTACAACAGGGGCGATCACCCCTCCACTTT. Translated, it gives CASSLQQGRSPLHF.

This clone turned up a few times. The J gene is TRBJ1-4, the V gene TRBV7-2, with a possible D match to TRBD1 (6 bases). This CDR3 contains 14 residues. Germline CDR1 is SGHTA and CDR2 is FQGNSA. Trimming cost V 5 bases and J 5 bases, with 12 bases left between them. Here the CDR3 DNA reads TGTGCCAGCAGCCCCGGACAGTTGAATGAAAAACTGTTTTTT. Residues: CASSPGQLNEKLFF.

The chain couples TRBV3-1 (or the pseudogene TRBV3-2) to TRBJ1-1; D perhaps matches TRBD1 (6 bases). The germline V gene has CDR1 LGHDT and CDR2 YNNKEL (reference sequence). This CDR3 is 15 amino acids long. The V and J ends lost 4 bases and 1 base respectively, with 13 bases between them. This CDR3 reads CASSPRGTRNTEAFF. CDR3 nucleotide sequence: TGTGCCAGCAGCCCGAGGGGGACCCGGAACACTGAAGCTTTCTTT.

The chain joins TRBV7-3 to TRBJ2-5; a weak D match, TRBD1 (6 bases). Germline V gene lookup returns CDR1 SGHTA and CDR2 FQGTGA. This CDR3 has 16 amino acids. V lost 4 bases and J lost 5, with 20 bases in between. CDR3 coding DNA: TGTGCCAGCAGCTCTACCCCTTCAGGGGCGCTGGAGACCCAGTACTTC. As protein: CASSSTPSGALETQYF.

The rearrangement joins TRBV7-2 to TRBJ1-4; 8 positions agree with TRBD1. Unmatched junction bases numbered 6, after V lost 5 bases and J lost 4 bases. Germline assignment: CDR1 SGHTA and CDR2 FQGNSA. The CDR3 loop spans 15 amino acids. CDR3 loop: CASSAQGAVNEKLFF. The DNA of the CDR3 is TGTGCCAGCAGCGCTCAGGGGGCAGTTAATGAAAAACTGTTTTTT.

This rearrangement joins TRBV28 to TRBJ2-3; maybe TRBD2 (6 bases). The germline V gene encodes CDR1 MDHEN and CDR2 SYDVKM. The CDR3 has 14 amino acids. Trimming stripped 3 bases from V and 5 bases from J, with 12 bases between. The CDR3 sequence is CASSFRGWGDTQYF. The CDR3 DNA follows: TGTGCCAGCAGTTTCCGGGGGTGGGGAGATACGCAGTATTTT.

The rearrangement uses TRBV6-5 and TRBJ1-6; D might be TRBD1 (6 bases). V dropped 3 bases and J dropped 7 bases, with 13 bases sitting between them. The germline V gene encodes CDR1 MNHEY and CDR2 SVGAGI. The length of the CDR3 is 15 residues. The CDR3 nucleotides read TGTGCCAGCAGTTATTCGGAAAGGGGGAATTCACCCCTCCACTTT. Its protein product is CASSYSERGNSPLHF.

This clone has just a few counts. The CDR3 protein is CASSVTGVTDTQYF. The CDR3 nucleotides are TGTGCCAGTAGTGTGACAGGCGTCACAGATACGCAGTATTTT. This chain joins TRBV19 and TRBJ2-3; tentatively, D is TRBD1 (6 bases). Trimming removed 5 bases from V and 2 bases from J, with 11 bases in between. The CDR3 loop spans 14 amino acids. CDR1 is LNHDA, CDR2 SQIVND, per germline (reference sequence).

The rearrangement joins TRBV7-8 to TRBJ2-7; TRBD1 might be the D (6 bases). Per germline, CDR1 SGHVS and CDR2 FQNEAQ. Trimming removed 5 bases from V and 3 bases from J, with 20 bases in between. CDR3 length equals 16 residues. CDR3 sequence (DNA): TGTGCCAGCAGCCCCGTCGTTGGGGTAGGGGGCTACGAGCAGTACTTC. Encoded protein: CASSPVVGVGGYEQYF.

CDR3 nucleotide sequence: TGCGCCAGCGCCGAGCCGGGGAACTCCTACGAGCAGTACTTC. Translating it yields CASAEPGNSYEQYF. The chain combines TRBV5-1 with TRBJ2-7, with a weak D call TRBD2 (5 bases). The CDR3 totals 14 residues. With 7 bases removed from V and 0 bases from J, the gap between germline ends came to 14 bases. From germline, CDR1 is SGHRS and CDR2 YFSETQ.

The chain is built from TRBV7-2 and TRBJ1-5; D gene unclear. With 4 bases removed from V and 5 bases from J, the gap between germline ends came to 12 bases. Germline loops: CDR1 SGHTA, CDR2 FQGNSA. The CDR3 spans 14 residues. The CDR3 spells CASSSYPADQPQHF. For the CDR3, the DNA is TGTGCCAGCAGCTCCTATCCCGCCGATCAGCCCCAGCATTTT.

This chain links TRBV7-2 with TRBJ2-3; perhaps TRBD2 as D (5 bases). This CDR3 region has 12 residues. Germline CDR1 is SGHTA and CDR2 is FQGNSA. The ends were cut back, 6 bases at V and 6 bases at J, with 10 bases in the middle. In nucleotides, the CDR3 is TGTGCCAGCAGTCCACTAGGGGATACGCAGTATTTT. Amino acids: CASSPLGDTQYF. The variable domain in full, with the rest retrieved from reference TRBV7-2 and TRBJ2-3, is GAGVSQSPSNKVTEKGKDVELRCDPISGHTALYWYRQSLGQGLEFLIYFQGNSAPDKSGLPSDRFSAERTGGSVSTLTIQRTQQEDSAVYLCASSPLGDTQYFGPGTRLTVL.

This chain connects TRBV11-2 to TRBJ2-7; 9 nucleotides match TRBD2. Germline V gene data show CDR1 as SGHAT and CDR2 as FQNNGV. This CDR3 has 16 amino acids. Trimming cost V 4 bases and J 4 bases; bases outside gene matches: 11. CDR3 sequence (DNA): TGTGCCAGCAGCTCAGCGGGGGGTATAGGTTGGTACGAGCAGTACTTC. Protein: CASSSAGGIGWYEQYF.

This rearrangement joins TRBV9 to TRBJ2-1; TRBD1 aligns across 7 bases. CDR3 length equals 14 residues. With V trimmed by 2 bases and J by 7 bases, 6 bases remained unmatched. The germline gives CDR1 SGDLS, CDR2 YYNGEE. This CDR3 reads CASSVAGTVNEQFF. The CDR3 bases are TGTGCCAGCAGCGTCGCCGGGACAGTGAATGAGCAGTTCTTC.

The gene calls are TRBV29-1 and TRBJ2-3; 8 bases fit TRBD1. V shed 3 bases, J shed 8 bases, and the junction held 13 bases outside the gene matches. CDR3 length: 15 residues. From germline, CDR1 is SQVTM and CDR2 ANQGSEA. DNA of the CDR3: TGCAGCGTTGATTCCCGCCCAGGGGGCGAAGGTACGCAGTATTTT. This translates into CSVDSRPGGEGTQYF.

The CDR3 sequence: CASSVGGGEETQYF. CDR3 in DNA: TGTGCCAGCAGCGTAGGAGGGGGCGAGGAGACCCAGTACTTC. The J gene is TRBJ2-5, the V gene TRBV9, with 7 bases that match TRBD1. CDR1 and CDR2 (germline): SGDLS, YYNGEE. V shed 0 bases, J shed 5 bases, and the junction held 4 bases outside the gene matches. The CDR3 contains 14 residues.

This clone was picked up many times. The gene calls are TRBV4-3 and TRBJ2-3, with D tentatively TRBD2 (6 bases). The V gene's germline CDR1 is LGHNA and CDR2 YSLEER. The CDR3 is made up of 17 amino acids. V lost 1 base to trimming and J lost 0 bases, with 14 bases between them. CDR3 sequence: CASSQGLALISTDTQYF. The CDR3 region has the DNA TGCGCCAGCAGCCAAGGGCTAGCGTTGATTAGCACAGATACGCAGTATTTT.

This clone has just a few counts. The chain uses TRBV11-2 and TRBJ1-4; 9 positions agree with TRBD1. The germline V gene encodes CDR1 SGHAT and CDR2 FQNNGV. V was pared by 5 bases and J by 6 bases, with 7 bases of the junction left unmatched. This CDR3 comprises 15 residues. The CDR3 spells CASSATGTGYEKLFF. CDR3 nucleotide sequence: TGTGCCAGCAGCGCCACCGGGACAGGGTATGAAAAACTGTTTTTT.

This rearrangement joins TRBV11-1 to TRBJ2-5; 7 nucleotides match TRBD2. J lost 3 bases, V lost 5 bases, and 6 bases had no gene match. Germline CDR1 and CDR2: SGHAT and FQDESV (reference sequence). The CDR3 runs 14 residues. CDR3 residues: CASSSRRGEETQYF. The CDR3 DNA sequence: TGTGCCAGCAGCAGTCGACGGGGGGAAGAGACCCAGTACTTC.

The CDR3 DNA is TGCGCCAGCAGCTTGCTGACAGGATCCCAAAGAGATGGCTACACCTTC. This encodes CASSLLTGSQRDGYTF. This sequence joins TRBV5-1 and TRBJ1-2, with D possibly TRBD1 on 6 matching bases. Germline CDR1 is SGHRS and CDR2 is YFSETQ. The CDR3 loop spans 16 amino acids. The V end was cut by 1 base, the J end by 6 bases, with 19 bases between.

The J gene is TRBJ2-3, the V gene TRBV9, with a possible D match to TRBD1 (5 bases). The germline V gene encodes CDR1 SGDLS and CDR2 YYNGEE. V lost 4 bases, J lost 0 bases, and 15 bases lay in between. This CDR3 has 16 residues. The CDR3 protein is CASSPLGHLSTDTQYF. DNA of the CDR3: TGTGCCAGCAGCCCCCTCGGACACCTTAGCACAGATACGCAGTATTTT.

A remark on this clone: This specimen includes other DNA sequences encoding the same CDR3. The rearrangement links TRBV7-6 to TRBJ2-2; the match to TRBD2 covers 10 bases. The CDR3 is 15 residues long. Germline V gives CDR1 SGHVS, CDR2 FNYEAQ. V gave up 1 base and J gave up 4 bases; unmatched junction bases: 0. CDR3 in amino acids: CASSLGLAGTGELFF. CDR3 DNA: TGTGCCAGCAGCTTAGGACTAGCGGGCACCGGGGAGCTGTTTTTT.

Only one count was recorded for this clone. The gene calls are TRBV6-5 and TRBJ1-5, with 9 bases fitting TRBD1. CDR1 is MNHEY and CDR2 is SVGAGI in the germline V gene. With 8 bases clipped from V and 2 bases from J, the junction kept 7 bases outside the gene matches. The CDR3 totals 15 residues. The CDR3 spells CASGLGQGGNQPQHF. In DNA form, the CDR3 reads TGTGCCAGCGGCTTGGGACAGGGAGGCAATCAGCCCCAGCATTTT.

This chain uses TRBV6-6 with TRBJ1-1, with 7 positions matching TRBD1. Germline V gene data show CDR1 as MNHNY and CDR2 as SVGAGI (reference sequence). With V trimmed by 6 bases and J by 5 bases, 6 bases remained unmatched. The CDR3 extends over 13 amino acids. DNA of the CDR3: TGTGCCAGCAGGCCACAGGGGAGAACTGAAGCTTTCTTT. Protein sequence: CASRPQGRTEAFF.

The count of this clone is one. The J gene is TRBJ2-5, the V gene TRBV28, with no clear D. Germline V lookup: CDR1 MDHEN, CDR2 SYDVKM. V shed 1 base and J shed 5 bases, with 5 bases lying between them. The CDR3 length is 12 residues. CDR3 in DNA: TGTGCCAGCAGTTTATTCTTGGAGACCCAGTACTTC. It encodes CASSLFLETQYF.

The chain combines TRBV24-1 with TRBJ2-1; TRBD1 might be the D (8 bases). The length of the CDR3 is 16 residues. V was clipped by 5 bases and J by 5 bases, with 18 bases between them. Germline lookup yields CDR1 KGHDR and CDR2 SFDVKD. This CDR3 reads CATSAWGGTGDNEQFF. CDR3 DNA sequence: TGTGCCACCAGTGCCTGGGGGGGGACAGGAGACAATGAGCAGTTCTTC.

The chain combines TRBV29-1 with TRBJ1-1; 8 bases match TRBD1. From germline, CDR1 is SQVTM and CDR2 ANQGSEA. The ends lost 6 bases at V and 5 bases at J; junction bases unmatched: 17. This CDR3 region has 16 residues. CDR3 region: CSVGYERQGRRTEAFF. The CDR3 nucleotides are TGCAGCGTGGGCTACGAGCGACAGGGGCGAAGGACTGAAGCTTTCTTT.

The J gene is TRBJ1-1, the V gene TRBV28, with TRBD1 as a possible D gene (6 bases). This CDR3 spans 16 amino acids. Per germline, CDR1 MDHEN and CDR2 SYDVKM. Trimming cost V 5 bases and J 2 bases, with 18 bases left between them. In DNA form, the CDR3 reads TGTGCCAGCAGTCTCCCCCGGACAGCTGGAAACACTGAAGCTTTCTTT. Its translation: CASSLPRTAGNTEAFF.

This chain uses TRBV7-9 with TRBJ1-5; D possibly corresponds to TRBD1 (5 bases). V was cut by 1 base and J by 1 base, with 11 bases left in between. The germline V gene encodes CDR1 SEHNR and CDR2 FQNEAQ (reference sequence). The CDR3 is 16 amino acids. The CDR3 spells CASSLGGGESNQPQHF. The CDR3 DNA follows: TGTGCCAGCAGCTTAGGGGGGGGTGAGAGCAATCAGCCCCAGCATTTT. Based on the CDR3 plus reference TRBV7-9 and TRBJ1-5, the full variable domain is DTGVSQNPRHKITKRGQNVTFRCDPISEHNRLYWYRQTLGQGPEFLTYFQNEAQLEKSRLLSDRFSAERPKGSFSTLEIQRTEQGDSAMYLCASSLGGGESNQPQHFGDGTRLSIL.